The present T cell receptor beta chain was sequenced within a study of follicular helper T cells after annual influenza vaccination. Study-level information: Across the 2013-2014, 2014-2015 and 2015-2016 vaccination seasons, some subjects were resampled.

Some clones are missing from TCRdb's copy, which holds only in-frame ones; the method was immunoSEQ multiplex PCR. This table has 13,000 to 15,000 clones, around 75% appearing once. Time point in this sample: 2015-2016 season, pre-vaccination. Unmatched junction bases numbered 7, after V lost 3 bases and J lost 6 bases. CDR3 length: 14 amino acids. The germline CDR1 and CDR2 sequences are SGDLS and YYNGEE. The sample was CXCR5- memory CD4+ T cells sorted from blood, taken on the day of influenza vaccination. The chain uses TRBV9 and TRBJ2-3, with TRBD2 matching 7 bases. The clonotype was recovered from an adult who received the influenza vaccine. The CDR3 spells CASSETSTADTQYF. As DNA, the CDR3 is TGTGCCAGCAGCGAGACTAGCACCGCGGATACGCAGTATTTT.